The 18 T cell receptor beta chains below come from one sample, sequenced in a study of T cell responses to AZD1222 COVID-19 vaccine. Sequencing was performed with immunoSEQ multiplex PCR; in TCRdb, only in-frame clones are kept and a portion is missing. The sample shows about 110,000 clones, 80% to 90% of them seen only once. Sample: peripheral blood, taken 28 days after the second AZD1222 dose. The source is an adult who received the AZD1222 COVID-19 vaccine.

The rearrangement uses TRBV9 and TRBJ2-2; tentative D call: TRBD2 (5 bases). This CDR3 has 15 residues. The germline V gene has CDR1 SGDLS and CDR2 YYNGEE. The V gene lost 1 base and the J gene lost 4 bases, with 11 bases spanning the gap. CDR3 sequence reads: CASSVWELGTGELFF. DNA for the CDR3: TGTGCCAGCAGCGTATGGGAGTTGGGCACCGGGGAGCTGTTTTTT.

V gene TRBV6-1 combines with J gene TRBJ2-7; 8 bases line up with TRBD2. V was pared by 2 bases and J by 3 bases, with 0 bases of the junction left unmatched. The CDR3 spans 13 residues. The V gene's germline CDR1 is MNHNS and CDR2 SASEGT. The CDR3 bases are TGTGCCAGCAGTGAAACTAGCGGCTACGAGCAGTACTTC. This sequence encodes CASSETSGYEQYF.

The rearrangement links TRBV5-4 to TRBJ1-6; D is unclear. Germline CDR1 SGHNT, CDR2 YYREEE (reference sequence). V lost 3 bases, J lost 7 bases, and 5 bases lay in between. The length of the CDR3 is 12 residues. The CDR3 region is CASSSPNSPLHF. In DNA, the CDR3 is TGTGCCAGCAGCTCACCGAATTCACCCCTCCACTTT.

This clone occurred a few times. This chain links TRBV4-3 with TRBJ2-1; D is unclear. The CDR3 extends over 16 amino acids. Trimming shortened V by 0 bases and J by 4 bases, and 13 bases separated the two germline ends. The V gene's germline CDR1 is LGHNA and CDR2 YSLEER. CDR3 nucleotides: TGCGCCAGCAGCCAAGAGAGATCCATCCAGTACAATGAGCAGTTCTTC. Residues: CASSQERSIQYNEQFF.

The J gene is TRBJ1-2, the V gene TRBV20-1; D remains unclear. The ends were cut back, 5 bases at V and 5 bases at J, with 9 bases in the middle. Germline V gives CDR1 DFQATT, CDR2 SNEGSKA (reference sequence). CDR3 length: 11 residues. The CDR3 coding sequence is TGCAGTGCTCATGGACCGTATGGCTACACCTTC. This translates into CSAHGPYGYTF.

The chain is built from TRBV28 and TRBJ1-5; D is undetermined. V was clipped by 2 bases and J by 3 bases, with 17 bases between them. Germline CDR1 MDHEN, CDR2 SYDVKM. The CDR3 is made up of 17 amino acids. CDR3: CASSLTLGHFPNQPQHF. DNA of the CDR3: TGTGCCAGCAGTTTAACCCTCGGGCACTTCCCCAATCAGCCCCAGCATTTT.

For this clone: At one of its ends the junction is not consistent with the germline gene, which may arise from a read error. The chain employs TRBV19 and TRBJ2-1; 7 nucleotides align to TRBD1. Germline-derived CDR1 and CDR2 are LNHDA and SQIVND (reference sequence). There are 13 residues in the CDR3. The CDR3 here is CASRKGAATEKFF. DNA of the CDR3: TGTGCCAGTAGAAAGGGGGCGGCCACTGAGAAGTTCTTC.

The V gene is TRBV3-1 (or the pseudogene TRBV3-2), the J gene TRBJ2-7; 8 nucleotides agree with TRBD1. The CDR3 covers 17 residues. CDR1 and CDR2 (germline): LGHDT, YNNKEL (reference sequence). V lost 4 bases to trimming and J lost 4 bases; unmatched junction nucleotides: 15. The CDR3 DNA follows: TGTGCCAGCAGCCTAAGACAGGGGAAAGTAATAATATACGAGCAGTACTTC. Translation: CASSLRQGKVIIYEQYF.

The chain carries TRBV2 and TRBJ2-5; D gene ambiguous. This CDR3 has 15 residues. V was clipped by 8 bases and J by 0 bases, with 16 bases between them. The germline V gene encodes CDR1 SNHLY and CDR2 FYNNEI. The CDR3, as DNA: TGTGCCAGCTTCGTGCCGGGTTCTTACCAAGAGACCCAGTACTTC. This translates into CASFVPGSYQETQYF.

This chain joins TRBV27 and TRBJ1-5, with D perhaps TRBD1 (5 bases). V was trimmed by 4 bases and J by 2 bases, leaving 6 bases between them. CDR3 size: 13 residues. The V gene's germline CDR1 is MNHEY and CDR2 SMNVEV (reference sequence). CDR3 in amino acids: CASSWGGNQPQHF. DNA of the CDR3: TGTGCCAGCAGTTGGGGGGGCAATCAGCCCCAGCATTTT.

J is TRBJ1-4 and V is TRBV19, with TRBD1 matching 12 bases. The CDR3 contains 15 residues. Germline CDR1 LNHDA, CDR2 SQIVND (reference sequence). The V segment lost 4 bases and the J segment 5 bases; nucleotides outside the gene matches: 2. CDR3 bases: TGTGCCAGTAGTACTGGGACAGGGGGCAATGAAAAACTGTTTTTT. This translates into CASSTGTGGNEKLFF.

The rearrangement joins TRBV7-9 to TRBJ2-1; maybe TRBD2 (6 bases). V lost 1 base, J lost 2 bases, and 12 bases lay in between. The CDR3 runs 16 residues. Germline V CDR1 and CDR2: SEHNR, FQNEAQ (reference sequence). The CDR3 loop is CASSLVGGGPYNEQFF. DNA of the CDR3: TGTGCCAGCAGCTTAGTTGGGGGAGGACCCTACAATGAGCAGTTCTTC.

This sequence joins TRBV7-9 and TRBJ2-7, with TRBD1 identical over 11 bases. The V gene's germline CDR1 is SEHNR and CDR2 FQNEAQ (reference sequence). The CDR3 extends over 14 amino acids. J gave up 2 bases and V 6 bases, and 3 bases lay outside the gene matches. The CDR3 reads CASRPGQGAYEQYF. The CDR3, as DNA: TGTGCCAGCAGGCCGGGACAGGGGGCCTACGAGCAGTACTTC.

The gene calls are TRBV9 and TRBJ2-2; D is possibly TRBD2 (7 bases). Germline V gene sequence: CDR1 SGDLS, CDR2 YYNGEE. This CDR3 comprises 17 residues. Trimming shortened V by 0 bases and J by 3 bases, and 15 bases separated the two germline ends. Written as DNA, the CDR3 is TGTGCCAGCAGCGTAGAAGCCAGAGGGGGGGACACCGGGGAGCTGTTTTTT. Translation: CASSVEARGGDTGELFF.

V is TRBV29-1 and J is TRBJ1-1; D might be TRBD1 (5 bases). The V gene lost 5 bases and the J gene lost 4 bases, with 11 bases spanning the gap. The length of the CDR3 is 12 residues. Germline-derived CDR1 and CDR2 are SQVTM and ANQGSEA. In nucleotides, the CDR3 is TGCAGCGTTACAACGAGGGGCACTGAAGCTTTCTTT. Amino acid sequence: CSVTTRGTEAFF.

This chain uses TRBV7-2 with TRBJ1-5; tentative D call: TRBD1 (5 bases). V dropped 2 bases and J dropped 3 bases, with 8 bases sitting between them. Germline lookup yields CDR1 SGHTA and CDR2 FQGNSA. The CDR3 is made up of 14 amino acids. The DNA for the CDR3 is TGTGCCAGCAGCTTAAGACAGCTCAATCAGCCCCAGCATTTT. Its translation is CASSLRQLNQPQHF.

The chain couples TRBV7-8 to TRBJ2-7; D gene uncertain. CDR1 is SGHVS, CDR2 FQNEAQ, per germline. CDR3 length: 11 amino acids. V was trimmed by 7 bases and J by 2 bases, leaving 6 bases between them. The CDR3 reads CASMKAYEQYF. The CDR3 DNA follows: TGTGCCAGCATGAAAGCCTACGAGCAGTACTTC.

The rearrangement links TRBV7-8 to TRBJ2-7, with 8 bases fitting TRBD2. Germline V lookup: CDR1 SGHVS, CDR2 FQNEAQ. With 1 base clipped from V and 1 base from J, the junction kept 6 bases outside the gene matches. The CDR3 has 16 residues. CDR3 protein: CASSLGVAGKSYEQYF. In nucleotides, the CDR3 is TGTGCCAGCAGCTTAGGGGTAGCGGGGAAGTCCTACGAGCAGTACTTC.